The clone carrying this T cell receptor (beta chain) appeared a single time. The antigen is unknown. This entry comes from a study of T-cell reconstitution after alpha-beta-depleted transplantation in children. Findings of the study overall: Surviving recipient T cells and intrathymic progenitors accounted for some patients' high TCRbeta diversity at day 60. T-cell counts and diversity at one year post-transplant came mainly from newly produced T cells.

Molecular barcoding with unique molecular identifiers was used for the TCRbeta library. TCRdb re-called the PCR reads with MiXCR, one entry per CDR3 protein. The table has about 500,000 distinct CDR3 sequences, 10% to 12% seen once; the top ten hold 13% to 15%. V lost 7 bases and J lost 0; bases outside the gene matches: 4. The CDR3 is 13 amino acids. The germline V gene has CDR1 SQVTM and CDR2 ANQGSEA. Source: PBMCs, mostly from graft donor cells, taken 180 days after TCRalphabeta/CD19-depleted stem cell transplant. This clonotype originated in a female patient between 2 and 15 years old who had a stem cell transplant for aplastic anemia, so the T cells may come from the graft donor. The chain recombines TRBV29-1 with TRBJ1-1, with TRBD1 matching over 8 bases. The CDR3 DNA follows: TGCAGCGCAGACAGGGGCATGAACACTGAAGCTTTCTTT. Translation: CSADRGMNTEAFF.